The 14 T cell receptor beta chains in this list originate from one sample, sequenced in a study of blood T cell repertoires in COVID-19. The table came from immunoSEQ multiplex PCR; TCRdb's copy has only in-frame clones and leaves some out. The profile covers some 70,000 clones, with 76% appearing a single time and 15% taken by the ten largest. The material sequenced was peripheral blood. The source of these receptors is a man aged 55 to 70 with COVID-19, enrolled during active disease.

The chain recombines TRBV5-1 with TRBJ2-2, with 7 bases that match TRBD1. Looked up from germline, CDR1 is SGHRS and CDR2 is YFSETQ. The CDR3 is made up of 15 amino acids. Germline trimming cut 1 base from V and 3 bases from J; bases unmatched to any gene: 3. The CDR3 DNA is TGCGCCAGCAGCTTGTACCAGGGGGACACCGGGGAGCTGTTTTTT. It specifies CASSLYQGDTGELFF. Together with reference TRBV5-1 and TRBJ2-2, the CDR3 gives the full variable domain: KAGVTQTPRYLIKTRGQQVTLSCSPISGHRSVSWYQQTPGQGLQFLFEYFSETQRNKGNFPGRFSGRQFSNSRSEMNVSTLELGDSALYLCASSLYQGDTGELFFGEGSRLTVL.

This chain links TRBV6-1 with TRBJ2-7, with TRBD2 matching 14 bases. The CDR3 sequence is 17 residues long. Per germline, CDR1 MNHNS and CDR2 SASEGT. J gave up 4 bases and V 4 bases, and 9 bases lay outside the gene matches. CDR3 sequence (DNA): TGTGCCAGCAGTGTGACTAGCGGGGGGGCGAGGGGATACGAGCAGTACTTC. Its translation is CASSVTSGGARGYEQYF.

This CDR3 reads CAPLYSGANVLTF. The CDR3 DNA reads as TGCGCCCCTTTATACTCTGGGGCCAACGTCCTGACTTTC. This chain connects TRBV23-1 to TRBJ2-6, with no clear D. TRBV23-1 is noted as an ORF with a role that remains uncertain. V gave up 11 bases and J gave up 0 bases, with 8 bases separating them. This CDR3 has 13 residues.

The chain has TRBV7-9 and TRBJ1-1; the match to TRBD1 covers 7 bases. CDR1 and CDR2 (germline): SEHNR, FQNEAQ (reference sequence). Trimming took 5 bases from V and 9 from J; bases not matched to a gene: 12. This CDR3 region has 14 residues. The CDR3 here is CASSKAGTVSQAFF. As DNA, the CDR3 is TGTGCCAGCAGCAAAGCTGGGACAGTTTCCCAAGCTTTCTTT. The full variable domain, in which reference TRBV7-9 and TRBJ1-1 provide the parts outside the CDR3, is DTGVSQNPRHKITKRGQNVTFRCDPISEHNRLYWYRQTLGQGPEFLTYFQNEAQLEKSRLLSDRFSAERPKGSFSTLEIQRTEQGDSAMYLCASSKAGTVSQAFFGQGTRLTVV.

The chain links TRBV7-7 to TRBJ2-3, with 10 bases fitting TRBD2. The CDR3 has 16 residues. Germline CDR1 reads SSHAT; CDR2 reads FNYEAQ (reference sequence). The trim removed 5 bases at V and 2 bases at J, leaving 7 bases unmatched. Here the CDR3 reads CASSNGLAGATDTQYF. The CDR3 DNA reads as TGTGCCAGCAGCAATGGGCTAGCGGGGGCCACAGATACGCAGTATTTT.

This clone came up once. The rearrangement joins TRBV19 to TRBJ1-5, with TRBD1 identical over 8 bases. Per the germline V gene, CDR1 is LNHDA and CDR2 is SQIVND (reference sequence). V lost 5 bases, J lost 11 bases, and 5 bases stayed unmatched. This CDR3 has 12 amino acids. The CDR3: CASSSDRVSQHF. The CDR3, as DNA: TGTGCCAGTAGTTCGGACAGGGTGTCCCAGCATTTT.

The CDR3 protein is CASLGQGHYGYTF. As DNA, the CDR3 is TGTGCCAGCTTGGGACAGGGGCACTATGGCTACACCTTC. V is TRBV12-3 or TRBV12-4 and J is TRBJ1-2; 10 bases are a match to TRBD1. There are 13 residues in the CDR3. J gave up 3 bases and V 8 bases, and 3 bases lay outside the gene matches.

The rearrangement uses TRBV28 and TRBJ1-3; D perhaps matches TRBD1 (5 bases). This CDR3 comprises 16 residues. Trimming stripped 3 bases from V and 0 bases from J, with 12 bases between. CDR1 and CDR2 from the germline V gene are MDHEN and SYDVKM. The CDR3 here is CASSFLGTASGNTIYF. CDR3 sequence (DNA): TGTGCCAGCAGTTTCCTCGGGACTGCCTCTGGAAACACCATATATTTT.

CDR3 residues: CASSPNDRERQPQHF. For the CDR3, the DNA is TGTGCCAGCAGTCCTAACGACAGGGAACGGCAGCCCCAGCATTTT. V and J are TRBV27 and TRBJ1-5; TRBD1 aligns across 7 bases. With 5 bases clipped from V and 7 bases from J, the junction kept 11 bases outside the gene matches. The CDR3 loop spans 15 amino acids. Germline values: CDR1 MNHEY, CDR2 SMNVEV (reference sequence).

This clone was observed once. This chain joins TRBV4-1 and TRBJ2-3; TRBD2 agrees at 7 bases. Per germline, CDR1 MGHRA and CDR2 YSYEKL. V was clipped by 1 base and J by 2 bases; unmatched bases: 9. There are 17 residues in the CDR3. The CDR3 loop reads CASSQARGGGVTDTQYF. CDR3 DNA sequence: TGCGCCAGCAGCCAAGCCCGGGGTGGGGGGGTCACAGATACGCAGTATTTT.

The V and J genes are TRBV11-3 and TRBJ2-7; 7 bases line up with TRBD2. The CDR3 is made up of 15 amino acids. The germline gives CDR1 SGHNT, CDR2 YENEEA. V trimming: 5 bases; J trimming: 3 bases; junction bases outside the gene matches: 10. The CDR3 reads CASSQHGAGNYEQYF. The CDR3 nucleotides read TGTGCCAGCAGCCAACATGGAGCGGGAAACTACGAGCAGTACTTC.

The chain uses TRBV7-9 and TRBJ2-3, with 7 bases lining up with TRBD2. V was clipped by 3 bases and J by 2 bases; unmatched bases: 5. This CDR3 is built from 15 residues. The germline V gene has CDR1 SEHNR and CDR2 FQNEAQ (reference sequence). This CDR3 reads CASSLFSGYTDTQYF. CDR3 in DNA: TGTGCCAGCAGCTTGTTTAGCGGGTACACAGATACGCAGTATTTT.

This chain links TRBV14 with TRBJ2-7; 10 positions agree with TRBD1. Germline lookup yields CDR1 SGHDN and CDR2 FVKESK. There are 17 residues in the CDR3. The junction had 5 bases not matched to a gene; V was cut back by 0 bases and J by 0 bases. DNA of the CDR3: TGTGCCAGCAGCCAAGAGACAGGGGGCACGTCCTCCTACGAGCAGTACTTC. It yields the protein CASSQETGGTSSYEQYF.

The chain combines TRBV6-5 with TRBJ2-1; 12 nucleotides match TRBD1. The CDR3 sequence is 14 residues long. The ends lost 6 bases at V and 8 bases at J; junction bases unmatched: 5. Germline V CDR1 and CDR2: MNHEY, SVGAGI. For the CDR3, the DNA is TGTGCCAGCAGGTGGGGACAGGGGGCCTATGAGCAGTTCTTC. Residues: CASRWGQGAYEQFF.